These 18 T cell receptor beta chains originate from one sample sequenced in a study of cytomegalovirus exposure and HLA in healthy donors. Repertoires were generated with immunoSEQ multiplex PCR, while TCRdb's copy carries only in-frame clones and drops some. Among 150,000 to 200,000 clones listed, around 86% were seen once. Material for sequencing was PBMCs. The receptors come from a man between 18 and 35 years old in good health and CMV-seropositive.

The chain has TRBV2 and TRBJ2-6; D might be TRBD2 (6 bases). From germline, CDR1 is SNHLY and CDR2 FYNNEI. V lost 7 bases and J 0 bases, leaving 19 bases between the germline ends. This CDR3 has 18 residues. The CDR3 loop is CASTRRGGHASGANVLTF. In DNA, the CDR3 is TGTGCCAGCACCAGGAGGGGTGGTCATGCCTCTGGGGCCAACGTCCTGACTTTC.

This chain joins TRBV7-3 and TRBJ2-5; 8 nucleotides align to TRBD2. The CDR3 covers 13 residues. Germline CDR1 is SGHTA and CDR2 is FQGTGA. V was pared by 5 bases and J by 5 bases, with 4 bases of the junction left unmatched. CDR3: CASSPGLEETQYF. CDR3 DNA: TGTGCCAGCAGCCCGGGACTAGAGGAGACCCAGTACTTC.

This rearrangement joins TRBV29-1 to TRBJ2-7; TRBD1 might be the D (5 bases). Germline loops: CDR1 SQVTM, CDR2 ANQGSEA. V gave up 6 bases and J gave up 4 bases, with 16 bases separating them. This CDR3 comprises 13 residues. The CDR3 DNA reads TGCAGCGTGGAGACAGACCGCGATTACGAGCAGTACTTC. Residues: CSVETDRDYEQYF.

This clone was observed a single time. The CDR3 bases are TGTGCCACGTCGGGGGGTGGCGATGGCTACACCTTC. Amino acid sequence: CATSGGGDGYTF. V gene TRBV10-3 combines with J gene TRBJ1-2, with D maybe TRBD1 (5 bases). Trimming pared 10 bases from V and 6 bases from J, leaving 15 bases between. CDR1 and CDR2 (germline): ENHRY, SYGVKD. CDR3 length: 12 residues.

The chain couples TRBV11-2 to TRBJ2-6; the match to TRBD1 covers 7 bases. Per the germline V gene, CDR1 is SGHAT and CDR2 is FQNNGV. The J segment lost 0 bases and the V segment lost 2 bases, leaving 4 bases of the junction unmatched. CDR3 length: 17 residues. CDR3 bases: TGTGCCAGCAGCTTATGGGCAGGGGGCTCTGGGGCCAACGTCCTGACTTTC. It encodes CASSLWAGGSGANVLTF.

V and J are TRBV19 and TRBJ2-7; D possibly corresponds to TRBD1 (6 bases). The CDR3 totals 14 residues. Germline V gives CDR1 LNHDA, CDR2 SQIVND (reference sequence). The germline V and J ends were trimmed by 4 bases and 2 bases, with 12 bases remaining between them. CDR3 coding DNA: TGTGCCAGTAGTACGAACCGGGACACCTACGAGCAGTACTTC. Translation gives CASSTNRDTYEQYF.

This chain connects TRBV6-1 to TRBJ1-2; TRBD1 is a possible D gene (5 bases). The CDR3 covers 12 residues. Germline values: CDR1 MNHNS, CDR2 SASEGT. The V and J ends lost 6 bases and 4 bases respectively, with 9 bases between them. The CDR3 coding sequence is TGTGCCAGCAGACCCGACAGCTATGGCTACACCTTC. This gives the protein CASRPDSYGYTF.

The chain is built from TRBV7-9 and TRBJ1-4; 8 bases match TRBD1. CDR1 and CDR2 from the germline V gene are SEHNR and FQNEAQ (reference sequence). Unmatched junction bases numbered 5, after V lost 7 bases and J lost 7 bases. The CDR3 runs 13 residues. Here the CDR3 reads CASTRTGFEKLFF. The CDR3 nucleotides are TGTGCCAGCACCAGGACAGGGTTTGAAAAACTGTTTTTT.

This clone has only a few counts. The rearrangement uses TRBV7-2 and TRBJ2-3; TRBD2 matches 9 bases. The V segment lost 3 bases and the J segment 0 bases; nucleotides outside the gene matches: 4. Germline values: CDR1 SGHTA, CDR2 FQGNSA. The CDR3 has 16 residues. The CDR3 here is CASSFVAGASTDTQYF. The DNA of the CDR3 is TGTGCCAGCAGCTTCGTAGCGGGAGCTAGCACAGATACGCAGTATTTT.

The J gene is TRBJ1-1, the V gene TRBV28; D gene unclear. The V gene lost 3 bases and the J gene lost 5 bases, with 10 bases spanning the gap. Germline V gene data show CDR1 as MDHEN and CDR2 as SYDVKM. The CDR3 is 13 residues long. The CDR3 region is CASSLARWTEAFF. CDR3 nucleotides: TGTGCCAGCAGTTTGGCCAGGTGGACTGAAGCTTTCTTT.

V and J are TRBV4-1 and TRBJ1-6; D not certain. The CDR3 contains 16 residues. Trimming took 0 bases from V and 6 from J, leaving 12 bases between them. Looked up from germline, CDR1 is MGHRA and CDR2 is YSYEKL. CDR3 residues: CASSQDHRRFNSPLHF. The CDR3 DNA reads as TGCGCCAGCAGCCAAGATCACCGGCGGTTTAATTCACCCCTCCACTTT.

The CDR3 is CASSVPGGGYGYTF. As DNA, the CDR3 is TGTGCCAGCAGCGTACCCGGGGGTGGGTATGGCTACACCTTC. The chain is built from TRBV9 and TRBJ1-2; the D gene is possibly TRBD1 (5 bases). V lost 1 base and J 5 bases, leaving 12 bases between the germline ends. The CDR3 runs to 14 residues. The germline CDR1 and CDR2 sequences are SGDLS and YYNGEE.

The V call is TRBV27, the J call TRBJ1-1, with a possible D match to TRBD1 (5 bases). The CDR3 spans 12 residues. CDR1 and CDR2 from the germline V gene are MNHEY and SMNVEV (reference sequence). Trimming cost V 10 bases and J 1 base, with 10 bases left between them. CDR3 sequence (DNA): TGTGCCACCATGGGGCCGAACACTGAAGCTTTCTTT. Its translation: CATMGPNTEAFF.

The V call is TRBV7-2, the J call TRBJ2-7, with D unresolved. V dropped 3 bases and J dropped 7 bases, with 16 bases sitting between them. The V gene's germline CDR1 is SGHTA and CDR2 FQGNSA. CDR3 length: 14 residues. This chain's CDR3 is CASSFLVRGKEQYF. Here the CDR3 DNA reads TGTGCCAGCAGCTTCTTAGTCCGAGGCAAGGAGCAGTACTTC.

The V gene is TRBV4-3, the J gene TRBJ1-1; TRBD1 aligns across 10 bases. Germline V CDR1 and CDR2: LGHNA, YSLEER. V shed 4 bases, J shed 5 bases, and the junction held 7 bases outside the gene matches. The CDR3 is 15 residues long. The CDR3 DNA sequence: TGCGCCAGCAGCCGAAGACAGGGGGCAGGGACTGAAGCTTTCTTT. The encoded protein is CASSRRQGAGTEAFF.

The chain combines TRBV13 with TRBJ2-7; D call uncertain. Germline V CDR1 and CDR2: PRHDT, FYEKMQ (reference sequence). This CDR3 has 13 amino acids. V dropped 1 base and J dropped 2 bases, with 6 bases sitting between them. CDR3 nucleotide sequence: TGTGCCAGCAGCTTAGAGCAGGCCTACGAGCAGTACTTC. It yields the protein CASSLEQAYEQYF.

The chain carries TRBV28 and TRBJ2-3; 12 bases agree with TRBD2. The CDR3 consists of 16 residues. In germline, CDR1 is MDHEN, CDR2 SYDVKM. Trimming took 6 bases from V and 6 from J; bases not matched to a gene: 10. In DNA, the CDR3 is TGTGCCAGCAGACCCCGGACTAGCGGGGTCAGGGATACGCAGTATTTT. Translating it yields CASRPRTSGVRDTQYF.

The gene calls are TRBV5-6 and TRBJ1-5; D is possibly TRBD1 (6 bases). Per germline, CDR1 SGHDT and CDR2 YYEEEE. This CDR3 is built from 15 residues. V lost 1 base and J lost 7, with 15 bases in between. In DNA, the CDR3 is TGTGCCAGCAGCTTGTACAGGGTAGGAGAGCAGCCCCAGCATTTT. Amino acid sequence: CASSLYRVGEQPQHF.